What follows are 17 T cell receptor beta chains derived from one specimen sequenced in a study of blood T cell repertoires in COVID-19 (dated by TCRdb to 2018 to 2020). Library creation used the immunoSEQ multiplex PCR assay. What TCRdb holds here is the immuneACCESS table cut down to in-frame rearrangements. Part of the clones is not present; checked against another copy, under half of the missing clones reflect an unresolved V gene, and the others are unexplained. This sample comprises under 450,000 clones, roughly nine tenths of them detected only once. The ten most abundant clones make up around 0.94% of the sample. The sample consisted of PBMCs or T cells enriched from blood (not recorded which). Receptors were obtained from a woman between 40 and 50 years old who had been exposed to COVID-19.

V is TRBV6-2 or TRBV6-3 and J is TRBJ2-7, with 10 bases fitting TRBD1. The CDR3 is 15 residues long. V lost 6 bases to trimming and J lost 5 bases; unmatched junction nucleotides: 10. Germline CDR1 is MNHEY and CDR2 is SVGEGT. The CDR3 here is CASSPEGQGRNEQYF. The CDR3 nucleotides are TGTGCCAGCAGCCCCGAGGGACAGGGGCGAAACGAGCAGTACTTC.

This clone was picked up one time. The rearrangement links TRBV9 to TRBJ2-3; possibly TRBD1 for D (5 bases). This CDR3 spans 15 amino acids. In germline, CDR1 is SGDLS, CDR2 YYNGEE. V was clipped by 3 bases and J by 3 bases, with 14 bases between them. The CDR3 sequence: CASSADSLRTDTQYF. In DNA, the CDR3 is TGTGCCAGCAGCGCCGACAGCCTCAGGACAGATACGCAGTATTTT.

The chain has TRBV7-2 and TRBJ1-2; no firm D call. Trimming cost V 1 base and J 7 bases, with 10 bases left between them. CDR1 and CDR2 (germline): SGHTA, FQGNSA. This CDR3 is 13 amino acids long. The DNA of the CDR3 is TGTGCCAGCAGCTTAGTAGGAGTTGGTGGCTACACCTTC. Amino acid sequence: CASSLVGVGGYTF.

This chain joins TRBV6-5 and TRBJ1-2, with 12 bases aligning to TRBD1. From germline, CDR1 is MNHEY and CDR2 SVGAGI. Trimming removed 6 bases from V and 7 bases from J; junction bases left unmatched: 6. CDR3 length: 14 amino acids. The CDR3 sequence: CASSLGQGAVGYTF. The CDR3 DNA is TGTGCCAGCAGCCTGGGACAGGGGGCGGTTGGCTACACCTTC.

The gene calls are TRBV5-1 and TRBJ2-3; TRBD1 aligns across 10 bases. This CDR3 is built from 14 residues. Germline-derived CDR1 and CDR2 are SGHRS and YFSETQ. V lost 5 bases, J lost 6 bases, and 6 bases stayed unmatched. CDR3 bases: TGCGCCAGCAGAGGACAGGGGGGACTCGATACGCAGTATTTT. This gives the protein CASRGQGGLDTQYF.

V and J are TRBV27 and TRBJ1-6, with TRBD1 as a possible D gene (5 bases). Between the trimmed V and J ends, which lost 10 bases and 3 bases, there was a span of 13 bases. The CDR3 totals 14 residues. CDR1 is MNHEY, CDR2 SMNVEV, per germline (reference sequence). The CDR3 here is CATRPDSYNSPLHF. DNA for the CDR3: TGTGCCACCAGACCTGACAGCTATAATTCACCCCTCCACTTT.

The chain links TRBV5-1 to TRBJ1-2, with 11 bases identical to TRBD1. This CDR3 spans 16 amino acids. Germline trimming cut 4 bases from V and 4 bases from J; bases unmatched to any gene: 9. Germline CDR1 is SGHRS and CDR2 is YFSETQ. CDR3 coding DNA: TGCGCCAGCAGCCCGCGAGGACAGGGGGCTGGCTATGGCTACACCTTC. It is translated as CASSPRGQGAGYGYTF.

This clone occurred once. This chain uses TRBV10-3 with TRBJ2-1, with D possibly being TRBD2 (5 bases). Germline-derived CDR1 and CDR2 are ENHRY and SYGVKD. This CDR3 spans 14 amino acids. V lost 6 bases and J lost 0, with 9 bases in between. DNA for the CDR3: TGTGCCATCAGCGTACGGGACTCCTACAATGAGCAGTTCTTC. It specifies CAISVRDSYNEQFF.

This clone has just a few counts. The J gene is TRBJ1-1, the V gene TRBV27; D unresolved. Germline V gene sequence: CDR1 MNHEY, CDR2 SMNVEV (reference sequence). The CDR3 runs to 13 residues. V lost 3 bases and J lost 8, with 13 bases in between. The CDR3 is CASSLGGLREAFF. CDR3 nucleotides: TGTGCCAGCAGTTTGGGAGGGCTGAGGGAAGCTTTCTTT.

The J gene is TRBJ2-2, the V gene TRBV15; possible D gene TRBD2, 6 bases. The germline V and J ends were trimmed by 9 bases and 7 bases, with 18 bases remaining between them. CDR3 length: 14 residues. The germline gives CDR1 LNHNV, CDR2 YYDKDF (reference sequence). The chain's CDR3 is CATSPEGLGGELFF. The DNA of the CDR3 is TGTGCCACGTCACCAGAGGGACTCGGCGGGGAGCTGTTTTTT. Supplemented by reference TRBV15 and TRBJ2-2, the full variable domain reads DAMVIQNPRYQVTQFGKPVTLSCSQTLNHNVMYWYQQKSSQAPKLLFHYYDKDFNNEADTPDNFQSRRPNTSFCFLDIRSPGLGDTAMYLCATSPEGLGGELFFGEGSRLTVL.

The chain uses TRBV29-1 and TRBJ1-1; TRBD1 agrees at 12 bases. This CDR3 contains 20 residues. Trimming removed 4 bases from V and 3 bases from J; junction bases left unmatched: 21. CDR1 SQVTM and CDR2 ANQGSEA come from the germline V gene. The CDR3 region is CSVAQGGQGAPIVSDTEAFF. CDR3 coding DNA: TGCAGCGTTGCCCAAGGGGGACAGGGGGCGCCGATAGTTTCGGACACTGAAGCTTTCTTT.

This chain connects TRBV10-1 to TRBJ2-1, with TRBD2 matching 7 bases. Trimming at V came to 3 bases and at J to 4 bases, leaving 6 bases not matched to a gene. This CDR3 has 15 residues. Germline lookup yields CDR1 WNHNN and CDR2 SYGVQD (reference sequence). The CDR3 nucleotides read TGCGCCAGCAGTGAAGGTACTAGCGTTTACAATGAGCAGTTCTTC. As protein: CASSEGTSVYNEQFF.

A remark on this clone: Additional DNA sequences in this sample encode the identical CDR3. This CDR3 reads CASSLGQFYEQYF. Here the CDR3 DNA reads TGTGCCAGCAGCTTAGGCCAGTTCTACGAGCAGTACTTC. The rearrangement links TRBV7-8 to TRBJ2-7; D unclear. V was pared by 1 base and J by 3 bases, with 7 bases between. The CDR3 contains 13 residues. Germline assignment: CDR1 SGHVS and CDR2 FQNEAQ.

The V gene is TRBV30, the J gene TRBJ1-1; D might be TRBD1 (6 bases). The V and J ends lost 2 bases and 8 bases respectively, with 12 bases between them. The length of the CDR3 is 12 residues. Germline V lookup: CDR1 GTSNPN, CDR2 SVGIG (reference sequence). As DNA, the CDR3 is TGTGCCTGGAGTCGGCAGGGGCGAGAAGCTTTCTTT. This gives the protein CAWSRQGREAFF.

This clone came up once. V gene TRBV3-1 (or the pseudogene TRBV3-2) combines with J gene TRBJ2-1, with 11 bases aligning to TRBD2. The length of the CDR3 is 18 residues. V lost 0 bases, J lost 11 bases, and 15 bases stayed unmatched. Germline V lookup: CDR1 LGHDT, CDR2 YNNKEL (reference sequence). CDR3 sequence (DNA): TGTGCCAGCAGCCAAGATCCCCCCCTAGCGGGGGGTACCGACAAGCAGTTCTTC. It encodes CASSQDPPLAGGTDKQFF.

The V and J genes are TRBV4-2 and TRBJ1-3; 7 bases line up with TRBD1. V dropped 4 bases and J dropped 0; count of bases not matched to a gene: 15. The germline gives CDR1 LGHNA, CDR2 YNFKEQ. This CDR3 comprises 19 residues. The CDR3 DNA follows: TGTGCCAGCAGCCCTGGGACAGCCCTAGCTCGGACCTCTGGAAACACCATATATTTT. Translating gives CASSPGTALARTSGNTIYF.

The chain employs TRBV30 and TRBJ1-1; D is possibly TRBD1 (5 bases). Germline CDR1 reads GTSNPN; CDR2 reads SVGIG (reference sequence). CDR3 length: 15 amino acids. V was pared by 0 bases and J by 3 bases, with 14 bases between. The CDR3 sequence: CAWSVRRGGYTEAFF. The CDR3 region has the DNA TGTGCCTGGAGTGTAAGGCGGGGGGGATACACTGAAGCTTTCTTT.